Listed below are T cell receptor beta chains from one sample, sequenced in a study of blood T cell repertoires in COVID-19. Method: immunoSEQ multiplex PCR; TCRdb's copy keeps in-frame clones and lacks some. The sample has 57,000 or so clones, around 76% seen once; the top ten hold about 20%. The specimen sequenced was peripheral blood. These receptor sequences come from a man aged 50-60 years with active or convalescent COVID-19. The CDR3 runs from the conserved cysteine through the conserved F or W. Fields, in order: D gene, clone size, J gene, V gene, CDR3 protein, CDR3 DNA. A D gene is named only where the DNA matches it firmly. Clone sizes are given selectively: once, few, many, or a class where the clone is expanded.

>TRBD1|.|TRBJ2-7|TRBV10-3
CAISPGTGYEQYF
TGTGCCATCAGTCCGGGGACAGGTTATGAGCAGTACTTC
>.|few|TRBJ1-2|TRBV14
CASSQDKLVVRGYTF
TGTGCCAGCAGCCAAGATAAATTAGTAGTCCGGGGCTACACCTTC
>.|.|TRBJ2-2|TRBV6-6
CASRTFTGELFF
TGTGCCAGCCGGACTTTCACCGGGGAGCTGTTTTTT
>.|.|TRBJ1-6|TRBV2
CASSPTRSRGYNSPLHF
TGTGCCAGCAGTCCGACTAGGAGTAGGGGCTATAATTCACCCCTCCACTTT
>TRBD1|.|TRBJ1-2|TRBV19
CASSIRDRLSSNYGYTF
TGTGCCAGTAGTATCAGGGACAGGCTCTCCTCCAACTATGGCTACACCTTC
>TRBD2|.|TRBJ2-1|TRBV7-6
CASSSKRDTYNEQFF
TGTGCCAGCAGTTCCAAGCGGGATACCTACAATGAGCAGTTCTTC
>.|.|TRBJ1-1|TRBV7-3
CASSLSPIGGQSTEAFF
TGTGCCAGCAGCTTATCCCCCATAGGGGGTCAAAGCACTGAAGCTTTCTTT
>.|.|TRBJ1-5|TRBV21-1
CASSKVRAFSGAADF
TGTGCCAGCAGCAAAGTGAGGGCATTTTCGGGCGCAGCGGATTTT
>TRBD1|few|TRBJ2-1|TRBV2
CASSHGQGASNEQFF
TGTGCCAGCAGTCATGGACAGGGGGCTTCTAATGAGCAGTTCTTC
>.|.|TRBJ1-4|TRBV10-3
CAISGDNQNEKLFF
TGTGCCATCAGTGGGGACAACCAAAATGAAAAACTGTTTTTT
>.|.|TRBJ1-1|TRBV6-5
CASRIGHLNTEAFF
TGTGCCAGCAGGATAGGACACTTAAACACTGAAGCTTTCTTT
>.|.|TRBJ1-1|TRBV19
CASRWTLGAFF
TGTGCCAGTAGGTGGACACTTGGAGCTTTCTTT
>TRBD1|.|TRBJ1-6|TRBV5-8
CASGEGATPLHF
TGTGCCAGCGGAGAGGGGGCGACACCCCTCCACTTT
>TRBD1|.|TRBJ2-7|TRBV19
CASSIGQGGLKQYF
TGTGCCAGTAGTATTGGACAGGGAGGATTAAAGCAGTACTTC
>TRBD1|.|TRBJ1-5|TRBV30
CAWGIRGDQPQHF
TGTGCCTGGGGAATCAGGGGGGATCAGCCCCAGCATTTT
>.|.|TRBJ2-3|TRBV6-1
CASGGGRGRTDTQYF
TGTGCCAGTGGAGGGGGGCGGGGGCGCACAGATACGCAGTATTTT
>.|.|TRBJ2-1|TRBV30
CAWSVLSYDEQFF
TGTGCCTGGAGTGTACTGAGTTACGATGAGCAGTTCTTC
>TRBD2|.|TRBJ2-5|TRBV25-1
CASSELAGIQETQYF
TGTGCCAGCAGTGAACTAGCGGGGATTCAAGAGACCCAGTACTTC
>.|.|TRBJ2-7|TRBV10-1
CASSEPGFYEQYF
TGCGCCAGCAGTGAGCCCGGGTTCTACGAGCAGTACTTC
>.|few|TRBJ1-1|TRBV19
CASSRGPGVEDTEAFF
TGTGCCAGTAGTAGGGGGCCAGGGGTTGAGGACACTGAAGCTTTCTTT
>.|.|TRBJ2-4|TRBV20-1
CSASMGAAKYF
TGCAGTGCTAGTATGGGGGCTGCTAAGTACTTC
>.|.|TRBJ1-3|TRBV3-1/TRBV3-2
CASSRRRGGGDTIYF
TGTGCCAGCAGCCGCCGAAGAGGGGGTGGGGACACCATATATTTT
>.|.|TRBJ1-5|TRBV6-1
CASSEQKPQHF
TGTGCCAGCAGTGAGCAGAAGCCCCAGCATTTT
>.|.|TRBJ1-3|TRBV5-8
CASSSSGEYGDTIYF
TGTGCCAGCAGCTCGTCCGGGGAGTACGGAGACACCATATATTTT
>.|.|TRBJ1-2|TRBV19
CASLRGTGPGYGYTF
TGTGCCAGCCTACGGGGGACGGGTCCTGGGTATGGCTACACCTTC
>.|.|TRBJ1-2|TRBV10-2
CASSDGEKVVYGYTF
TGCGCCAGCAGTGATGGGGAGAAGGTGGTCTATGGCTACACCTTC
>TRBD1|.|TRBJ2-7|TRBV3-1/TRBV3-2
CASSQEDGQGEGEQYF
TGTGCCAGCAGCCAAGAAGATGGACAGGGAGAAGGGGAGCAGTACTTC
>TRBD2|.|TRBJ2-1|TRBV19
CATLNRGEGRNEQFF
TGTGCCACCCTAAACCGGGGGGAGGGAAGGAATGAGCAGTTCTTC
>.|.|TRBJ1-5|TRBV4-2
CASSQDLGRWENQPQHF
TGTGCCAGCAGCCAAGATCTGGGGAGATGGGAAAATCAGCCCCAGCATTTT
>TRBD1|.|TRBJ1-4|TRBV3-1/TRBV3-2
CASSQDSPGQGVDEKLFF
TGTGCCAGCAGCCAAGATTCCCCCGGACAGGGGGTCGATGAAAAACTGTTTTTT
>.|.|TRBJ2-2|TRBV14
CASSQEGLAFTFWGSGELFF
TGTGCCAGCAGCCAAGAGGGCCTGGCTTTTACATTCTGGGGCTCCGGGGAGCTGTTTTTT
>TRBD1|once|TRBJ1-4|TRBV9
CASSRGQPEKLFF
TGTGCCAGCTCTAGGGGGCAGCCTGAAAAACTGTTTTTT
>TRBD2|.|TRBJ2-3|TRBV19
CASSRDYTDTQYF
TGTGCCAGTAGTCGGGACTACACAGATACGCAGTATTTT
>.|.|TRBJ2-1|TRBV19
CASSILADSYNEQFF
TGTGCCAGTAGTATCCTTGCAGACTCCTACAATGAGCAGTTCTTC
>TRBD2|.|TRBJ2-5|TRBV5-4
CASSSGLAGVGGVEKTQYF
TGTGCCAGCAGCTCCGGACTAGCGGGAGTAGGGGGGGTTGAGAAGACCCAGTACTTC
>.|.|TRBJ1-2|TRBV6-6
CASRTSTVLSIGYTF
TGTGCCAGCAGAACCTCCACAGTACTTTCCATCGGCTACACCTTC
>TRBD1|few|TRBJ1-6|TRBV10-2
CASGQGQVSPLHF
TGCGCCAGTGGACAGGGACAGGTTTCACCCCTCCACTTT
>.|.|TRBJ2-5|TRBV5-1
CASSSKTGQETQYF
TGCGCCAGCAGTTCAAAAACAGGTCAAGAGACCCAGTACTTC
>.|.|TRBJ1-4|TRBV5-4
CASSLSGRVDEKLFF
TGTGCCAGCAGCTTGAGCGGGAGAGTGGACGAAAAACTGTTTTTT
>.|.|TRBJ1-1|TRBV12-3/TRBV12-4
CASSFGSKAFF
TGTGCCAGCAGTTTTGGGAGCAAAGCTTTCTTT
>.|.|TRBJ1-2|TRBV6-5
CASSPHPEQGSTF
TGTGCCAGCAGTCCCCACCCCGAGCAGGGCAGCACCTTC
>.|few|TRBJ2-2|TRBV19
CASSIKQGSGELFF
TGTGCCAGTAGTATAAAACAGGGCTCCGGGGAGCTGTTTTTT